These 16 T cell receptor beta chains were sequenced from one sample in a study of T cells in localized non-small cell lung cancer. Generated by immunoSEQ multiplex PCR, the TCRdb table keeps only in-frame clones and is missing some. This sample carries 1,300 or so clones, 15% to 20% of them seen once, and the ten largest clones take less than 35%. Sample: normal lung tissue next to the tumor, taken before any cancer treatment. The receptors were sampled from a male donor older than 55 with stage I lung adenocarcinoma.

This chain links TRBV6-8 with TRBJ1-5; D is ambiguous. Germline CDR1 is MNHGY and CDR2 is SAAAGT. The CDR3 runs 15 residues. The ends were cut back, 5 bases at V and 1 base at J, with 12 bases in the middle. CDR3 protein: CASSVRSQSNQPQHF. The CDR3 nucleotides read TGTGCCAGCAGTGTGAGGTCCCAGAGCAATCAGCCCCAGCATTTT.

This chain uses TRBV10-3 with TRBJ1-4; possibly TRBD1 for D (6 bases). The V end was cut by 2 bases, the J end by 7 bases, with 11 bases between. This CDR3 has 14 amino acids. The germline CDR1 and CDR2 sequences are ENHRY and SYGVKD. The CDR3 coding sequence is TGTGCCATCAGTGAGAGGCAGGGGCCTGAAAAACTGTTTTTT. Translating gives CAISERQGPEKLFF.

The rearrangement links TRBV4-1 to TRBJ1-3; no clear D. Trimming cost V 5 bases and J 0 bases, with 8 bases left between them. Germline assignment: CDR1 MGHRA and CDR2 YSYEKL. This CDR3 comprises 14 residues. CDR3 DNA: TGCGCCAGCAGCGCAGGAGGCTCTGGAAACACCATATATTTT. It encodes CASSAGGSGNTIYF.

V usage is TRBV28 and J usage is TRBJ1-5; D unclear. The V end lost 7 bases, the J end lost 9 bases, and 13 bases lay between the germline ends. The germline V gene encodes CDR1 MDHEN and CDR2 SYDVKM. There are 12 residues in the CDR3. The CDR3 here is CASTLPRGPQHF. In DNA form, the CDR3 reads TGTGCCAGCACCCTGCCCCGTGGGCCCCAGCATTTT.

A single count supports this clone. V gene TRBV11-3 combines with J gene TRBJ2-1, with D possibly matching TRBD2 (6 bases). The germline CDR1 and CDR2 sequences are SGHNT and YENEEA. Trimming pared 3 bases from V and 2 bases from J, leaving 8 bases between. This CDR3 comprises 14 residues. The CDR3, as DNA: TGTGCCAGCAGCTTGTGGGGGGCCTACAATGAGCAGTTCTTC. It encodes CASSLWGAYNEQFF. The full variable domain, rest sourced from reference TRBV11-3 and TRBJ2-1, is EAGVVQSPRYKIIEKKQPVAFWCNPISGHNTLYWYLQNLGQGPELLIRYENEEAVDDSQLPKDRFSAERLKGVDSTLKIQPAELGDSAVYLCASSLWGAYNEQFFGPGTRLTVL.

V is TRBV9 and J is TRBJ2-7; D gene uncertain. Germline lookup yields CDR1 SGDLS and CDR2 YYNGEE. The CDR3 spans 14 residues. Trimming shortened V by 2 bases and J by 3 bases, and 12 bases separated the two germline ends. CDR3 protein: CASSVRQRDYEQYF. For the CDR3, the DNA is TGTGCCAGCAGCGTCCGGCAAAGGGACTACGAGCAGTACTTC.

The chain couples TRBV6-8 to TRBJ2-7, with 7 bases identical to TRBD1. The CDR3 has 13 amino acids. The germline CDR1 and CDR2 sequences are MNHGY and SAAAGT. For the CDR3, the DNA is TGTGCAAGCCAGGGACAGAGCTCCTACGAGCAGTACTTC. Translating gives CASQGQSSYEQYF.

This clone has only a few counts. This chain uses TRBV6-8 with TRBJ1-1; no clear D gene. The germline V gene has CDR1 MNHGY and CDR2 SAAAGT. The V end lost 5 bases, the J end lost 1 base, and 11 bases lay between the germline ends. The length of the CDR3 is 14 residues. Here the CDR3 DNA reads TGTGCCAGCAGTACTCGATCAGGGAACACTGAAGCTTTCTTT. It specifies CASSTRSGNTEAFF.

This clone was detected only a few times. The chain carries TRBV19 and TRBJ1-6, with 7 bases that match TRBD1. Germline V gene sequence: CDR1 LNHDA, CDR2 SQIVND (reference sequence). CDR3 length: 13 residues. Unmatched junction bases numbered 3, after V lost 5 bases and J lost 8 bases. This chain's CDR3 is CASSPGTDSPLHF. The CDR3 DNA is TGTGCCAGTAGTCCCGGGACAGATTCACCCCTCCACTTT.

This clone was seen a few times. As DNA, the CDR3 is TGTGCCAGCAGTCTAATAGGGGGGGGCGGGTCCCTTCAGCCCCAGCATTTT. Translation gives CASSLIGGGGSLQPQHF. V is TRBV28 and J is TRBJ1-5; a weak D match, TRBD1 (6 bases). V was pared by 5 bases and J by 6 bases, with 23 bases between. In germline, CDR1 is MDHEN, CDR2 SYDVKM. The CDR3 totals 17 residues.

In DNA, the CDR3 is TGTGCCAGCAGCTGGGGACAGGGGGTACCCTCTGGGGCCAACGTCCTGACTTTC. Protein product: CASSWGQGVPSGANVLTF. The chain has TRBV7-2 and TRBJ2-6, with 11 positions matching TRBD1. After removal of 4 bases from V and 0 bases from J, the junction contained 5 bases not matched to a gene. The length of the CDR3 is 18 residues. Germline loops: CDR1 SGHTA, CDR2 FQGNSA.

This clone was seen a few times. This chain joins TRBV11-3 and TRBJ2-1; D may correspond to TRBD1 or TRBD2 (6 bases each). Trimming removed 3 bases at V and 5 bases at J, with 17 bases between. This CDR3 is 16 amino acids long. Germline V CDR1 and CDR2: SGHNT, YENEEA. The CDR3 bases are TGTGCCAGCAGCTTGGAGGGACACCGACTTAACAATGAGCAGTTCTTC. Amino acid sequence: CASSLEGHRLNNEQFF.

This clone came up once. The rearrangement links TRBV18 to TRBJ1-4, with TRBD1 matching 8 bases. V gave up 6 bases and J gave up 7 bases; unmatched junction bases: 13. The CDR3 loop spans 16 amino acids. Germline V lookup: CDR1 KGHSH, CDR2 LQKENI. The CDR3 nucleotides read TGTGCCAGCTCCGGGGACAGGTCGGCCGGCGGTGAAAAACTGTTTTTT. As protein: CASSGDRSAGGEKLFF.

This rearrangement joins TRBV11-3 to TRBJ1-6; no definite D call. The CDR3 totals 15 residues. The V and J ends lost 4 bases and 6 bases respectively, with 13 bases between them. Germline loops: CDR1 SGHNT, CDR2 YENEEA. The CDR3 bases are TGTGCCAGCAGCTCGTATGACCGGCGTAATTCACCCCTCCACTTT. Its protein product is CASSSYDRRNSPLHF.

The genes are TRBV28 and TRBJ2-1, with D unresolved. CDR1 MDHEN and CDR2 SYDVKM come from the germline V gene. The V gene lost 3 bases and the J gene lost 2 bases, with 2 bases spanning the gap. The CDR3 extends over 12 amino acids. As DNA, the CDR3 is TGTGCCAGCAGTTTCACCTACAATGAGCAGTTCTTC. Residues: CASSFTYNEQFF. Full variable domain (rest looked up from reference TRBV28 and TRBJ2-1): DVKVTQSSRYLVKRTGEKVFLECVQDMDHENMFWYRQDPGLGLRLIYFSYDVKMKEKGDIPEGYSVSREKKERFSLILESASTNQTSMYLCASSFTYNEQFFGPGTRLTVL.

The CDR3 DNA follows: TGTGCCAGCAGCTACGATAAGACAGGGAACTATGGCTACACCTTC. Encoded protein: CASSYDKTGNYGYTF. The V call is TRBV11-3, the J call TRBJ1-2, with 7 positions matching TRBD1. The germline V gene has CDR1 SGHNT and CDR2 YENEEA. This CDR3 is built from 15 residues. The V and J ends lost 4 bases and 2 bases, in that order; junction bases with no gene match: 7.